This T cell receptor beta chain was obtained from a study of T cells in Graves' hyperthyroidism and ophthalmopathy (dated by TCRdb to the late 2010s). Describing the broader study: Peripheral blood was collected at initial diagnosis, before any treatment. Prospective prediction of ophthalmopathy was tested in an independent validation cohort of 18 to 20 hyperthyroidism patients and 17 patients who later progressed to ophthalmopathy. A discovery cohort of about a hundred patients, roughly 45 with Graves' ophthalmopathy and 57 with stable Graves' hyperthyroidism, was used to find distinguishing TCR V-J signatures. The 95 to 100 discovery patients were divided at random into training and test sets in a 7:3 ratio. TCR Vbeta CDR3 sequencing of approximately 140 peripheral blood samples (roughly 41 ophthalmopathy, under 80 hyperthyroidism and some 17 progressor patients) is reported in the paper. In addition, the study compared T-cell repertoires in thyroid tissue and in blood from six Graves' hyperthyroidism patients. Once sampling was done, hyperthyroidism patients were given methimazole at a starting dose of 30 mg daily, whereas ophthalmopathy patients were given high-dose intravenous methylprednisolone.

From its cysteine to its phenylalanine, the CDR3 spans 14 amino acids. Only the CDR3 DNA is retained, 42 bases long and in frame from the first base. As encoded in the germline V gene, CDR1 is MRHNA while CDR2 is SNTAGT. The junction shows trimming of 0 bases on V and 3 bases on J, plus 5 bases between the germline ends. This clonotype was recorded at least ten times. Its antigen is currently not known. No much larger clone is present one base from it, and per-base qualities are unavailable. Moderately to severely active disease, a Clinical Activity Score of at least 3, a NOSPECS grade of at least 4, and a duration under 3 months were present in ophthalmopathy patients. Exclusion was applied to patients with uncontrolled infections, other autoimmune diseases, pregnancy or lactation. Diagnoses were established on the basis of clinical symptoms, serum thyroxine and TRAb, thyroid ultrasound, and orbital computed tomography. PBMCs were isolated from approximately 10 ml of fresh peripheral blood by Ficoll-Paque density gradient centrifugation. Trizol reagent was used to extract total RNA, and RNA quality was then checked on an Agilent 2100 Bioanalyzer.

General conclusions and limits of the study: In cross-validation, a model built on a 13 V-J signature told ophthalmopathy apart from stable hyperthyroidism with approximately 90% sensitivity and roughly 82% specificity, and in testing the same model reached 80%/75%. Blood samples also contained most of the expanded thyroid clonotypes (frequency above 0.001), which suggests that blood repertoires may reflect thyroid immune responses. No statistical method was used to set the sample size in advance, and investigators knew the group allocation. In validation, progression to ophthalmopathy was predicted by the model with 65% to 71% sensitivity and roughly 72% specificity, a median of around 5.9 months before onset.

TCR beta CDR3 regions were amplified from RNA transcripts. For the first round of RT-PCR on the TCR CDR3, the HTBI primer set was used together with the Qiagen OneStep RT-PCR kit. Libraries were constructed in a second round of multiplex PCR, after which size selection and purification were carried out. The libraries were sequenced on an Illumina HiSeq2000 using paired-end 100 bp reads. The original methods were these. SOAPnuke was used to process the raw data, removing reads that contained adapters or uncalled bases, had a mean Phred below 15, or lacked an exact match to the constant primer or identifier. High-quality paired reads were merged using COPE v1.2.5, and each unique nucleotide sequence was defined as a clonotype. Clonotypes were aligned to IMGT TRBV, TRBD and TRBJ reference segments using MiTCR v1.1. The analysis was restricted to V-J combinations with a frequency above 0.0001, which together covered just over 99% of the repertoires. A TCS score was defined as the ratio between F50 (clonal expansion) and ExV (chaos), using BLOSUM62-based TCRdist between CDR3 peptides within each V-J. Welch's t-statistics and random forest reduced 450 to 600 V-J features to roughly 13, which were used in a naive Bayes classifier (R e1071). TCRdb itself trimmed the public reads at Q25 with fastp, ran MiXCR and retained productive beta chains. Every entry covers one CDR3 protein and lists the most common genes and DNA from its rows. The V and J calls were not made by the authors but by TCRdb's processing. This sample comprises 360,000 or so distinct CDR3 sequences, roughly 20% of them detected only once. Of the sample, 15% to 19% is held by the ten largest clones.

The source material was blood. This TCR came from a woman between 40 and 55 years old with Graves' ophthalmopathy. This chain is built from TRBV6-4 and TRBJ2-2, with the D gene too uncertain to name. This receptor has the CDR3 CASSDSADTGELFF. DNA sequence: TGTGCCAGCAGTGACTCGGCAGACACCGGGGAGCTGTTTTTT.